This T cell receptor beta chain was documented in a study of control samples from healthy donors and cancer patients (dated by TCRdb to about 2020). V loses 0 bases, J loses 2 bases, and the germline ends lie 11 bases apart. The germline V gene supplies CDR1 MNHNS and CDR2 SASEGT. Including the terminal cysteine and phenylalanine, the CDR3 comprises 15 residues. The CDR3 DNA has 45 bases and is translated from base 1. In the case of this clone: What antigen it recognizes has not been identified. No much larger clonotype is one base removed from it; base qualities were not supplied.

Receptor amplification or capture employed the immunoSEQ multiplex PCR assay. TCRdb stores this immuneACCESS table with in-frame sequences only. Part of the clones is absent; in the studies checked, under half of the shortfall reflects unresolved V genes, and no reason is known for the rest. Present in this sample are fewer than 200,000 clones, approximately 92% of which were seen just once. The ten largest account for about 1.4% of the sample. Recombination joined TRBV6-1 with TRBJ2-7; the D segment might be TRBD1 or TRBD2, since each matches 5 bases. The sequenced sample was blood. The sequence was obtained from a man between 25 and 39 years old in good health. The nucleotides read TGTGCCAGCAGTGAAGCGTGGGGGTTGGCCTACGAGCAGTACTTC. This gives the protein CASSEAWGLAYEQYF.